A selection of T cell receptor beta chains follows, all from one sample in a study of vaccination effects on CD4 cells after COVID-19. Method: immunoSEQ multiplex PCR; TCRdb's copy keeps in-frame clones and lacks some. The sample holds fewer than 30,000 clones, around 72% seen once. These receptors lack a known antigen. Sequences were derived from CD4+ T cells from PBMCs cultured with SARS-CoV-2 spike peptides, sampled before COVID-19 vaccination. The receptors stem from a human donor who received a COVID-19 vaccine. The CDR3 runs from the conserved cysteine through the conserved F or W. D genes are given only for firm matches. Not every row has a clone size; where given, it reads once, few, many or a size class.

NA | TRBJ1-6 | TRBV7-9 | TRBD1 | TGTGCCAGCAGCTTAGCAGGGGGCGGAAATTCACCCCTCCACTTT | CASSLAGGGNSPLHF
NA | TRBJ2-7 | TRBV6-6 | TRBD1 | TGTGCCAGCAGTCGGGACAGCTACGAGCAGTACTTC | CASSRDSYEQYF
NA | TRBJ2-7 | TRBV18 | TRBD1 | TGTGCCAGCTCGTCGGGACAGAAATCCTACGAGCAGTACTTC | CASSSGQKSYEQYF
NA | TRBJ1-1 | TRBV10-3 | NA | TGTGCCATCAGGAACAGGGACACTGAAGCTTTCTTT | CAIRNRDTEAFF
NA | TRBJ2-7 | TRBV18 | NA | TGTGCCAGCTCACCGCATAACGAGCAGTACTTC | CASSPHNEQYF
NA | TRBJ2-1 | TRBV15 | TRBD2 | TGTGCCACCAGACCGACTAGCGGGAGTTTCAATGAGCAGTTCTTC | CATRPTSGSFNEQFF
NA | TRBJ2-1 | TRBV7-3 | NA | TGTGCCAGCAGCAAGGACGGGTCTTACAATGAGCAGTTCTTC | CASSKDGSYNEQFF
NA | TRBJ1-3 | TRBV3-1/TRBV3-2 | NA | TGTGCCAGCAGCCCTCCTGGAAACACCATATATTTT | CASSPPGNTIYF
few | TRBJ2-1 | TRBV7-7 | NA | TGTGCTAGCAGCCCTCCGGGTCATAATGAGCAGTTCTTC | CASSPPGHNEQFF
NA | TRBJ1-6 | TRBV18 | TRBD1 | TGTGCCAGTTCCCGGGACAGGGTATGGAATTCACCCCTCCACTTT | CASSRDRVWNSPLHF
few | TRBJ1-1 | TRBV7-9 | NA | TGTGCCAGCAGCCAAGGGAGCCGAGTGGGACTGACACGGGACACTGAAGCTTTCTTT | CASSQGSRVGLTRDTEAFF
NA | TRBJ1-2 | TRBV3-1/TRBV3-2 | NA | TGTGCCAGCAGCCAAGTGAGCAGTCTCTATGGCTACACCTTC | CASSQVSSLYGYTF
NA | TRBJ1-2 | TRBV12-3/TRBV12-4 | TRBD1 | TGTGCCAGCAGCCGTACAGGGGTCTATGGCTACACCTTC | CASSRTGVYGYTF
NA | TRBJ1-5 | TRBV3-1/TRBV3-2 | NA | TGTGCCAGCAGCCAATCGGGAGGAGCGCAGCCCCAGCATTTT | CASSQSGGAQPQHF
NA | TRBJ1-1 | TRBV3-1/TRBV3-2 | NA | TGTGCCAGCAGCCTAGGGGGGAACACTGAAGCTTTCTTT | CASSLGGNTEAFF
NA | TRBJ2-7 | TRBV6-2/TRBV6-3 | TRBD2 | TGTGCCAGCAGGCCTGGACTAGCGGCCTACGAGCAGTACTTC | CASRPGLAAYEQYF
NA | TRBJ1-1 | TRBV5-1 | NA | TGCGCCAGCAGCCCGGACGGGGTGAGGGCCACTGAAGCTTTCTTT | CASSPDGVRATEAFF
NA | TRBJ2-1 | TRBV5-6 | TRBD2 | TGTGCCAGCAGCCGGGCGCCTAGCGGGTTCAATGAGCAGTTCTTC | CASSRAPSGFNEQFF
NA | TRBJ2-7 | TRBV27 | TRBD1 | TGTGCCAGCAGTTTGGCAGGGGGCATCGCCTACGAGCAGTACTTC | CASSLAGGIAYEQYF
few | TRBJ1-2 | TRBV10-3 | NA | TGTGCCATCAGTGGAGAGGGAGGGGACTCGACTAACTATGGCTACACCTTC | CAISGEGGDSTNYGYTF
NA | TRBJ2-5 | TRBV6-5 | NA | TGTGCCAGCAGTCCCCGCAGGGGTGAAAAGACCCAGTACTTC | CASSPRRGEKTQYF
few | TRBJ1-2 | TRBV29-1 | TRBD1 | TGCAGCGTCGAAGGACAGGGTTCTTCTGGCTACACCTTC | CSVEGQGSSGYTF
NA | TRBJ1-4 | TRBV5-1 | NA | TGCGCCAGCAGCTTGGGCCCGGGACTGGGTAATGAAAAACTGTTTTTT | CASSLGPGLGNEKLFF
NA | TRBJ2-7 | TRBV5-1 | TRBD2 | TGCGCCAGCAGCTTGCGCGCGGGAGGGCACTACGAGCAGTACTTC | CASSLRAGGHYEQYF
NA | TRBJ1-2 | TRBV28 | NA | TGTGCCAGCAGTTTACAGGGATACGGTGGCTACACCTTC | CASSLQGYGGYTF